The 9 T cell receptor beta chains listed next were all sequenced from one sample in a study of cytomegalovirus exposure and HLA in healthy donors. PCR employed 60 Vbeta and 13 Jbeta primers. Some clones are missing from TCRdb's copy, which holds only in-frame ones; the method was immunoSEQ multiplex PCR. The profile shows under 150,000 clones, roughly four fifths of them singletons. Specimen: PBMCs. The origin of the receptors is a woman in her thirties or forties in good health and CMV-seropositive.

The rearrangement uses TRBV18 and TRBJ2-5; the D is unclear. The CDR3 has 14 residues. Germline CDR1 is KGHSH and CDR2 is LQKENI. The V and J ends lost 3 bases and 4 bases respectively, with 12 bases between them. The CDR3 nucleotides are TGTGCCAGCTCACCCACCGTCCGAGGAGAGACCCAGTACTTC. This encodes CASSPTVRGETQYF.

The chain has TRBV6-1 and TRBJ2-1, with a tentative D call TRBD1 (6 bases). Germline CDR1 is MNHNS and CDR2 is SASEGT. V gave up 0 bases and J gave up 9 bases, with 15 bases separating them. The CDR3 is 15 residues long. The CDR3 sequence is CASSEAARGLGEQFF. The CDR3 DNA is TGTGCCAGCAGTGAAGCGGCCAGGGGTTTGGGTGAGCAGTTCTTC.

The genes are TRBV2 and TRBJ2-2, with TRBD2 identical over 7 bases. V lost 7 bases, J lost 6 bases, and 14 bases stayed unmatched. In germline, CDR1 is SNHLY, CDR2 FYNNEI. CDR3 length equals 16 residues. For the CDR3, the DNA is TGTGCCAGCAACCCATGGGGGGAGGGGACCGCCGGGGAGCTGTTTTTT. Encoded protein: CASNPWGEGTAGELFF.

J is TRBJ1-1 and V is TRBV18; TRBD1 agrees at 7 bases. Per germline, CDR1 KGHSH and CDR2 LQKENI. V was pared by 3 bases and J by 2 bases, with 6 bases of the junction left unmatched. The CDR3 is 15 amino acids. CDR3 loop: CASSPRQGRNTEAFF. The CDR3 DNA is TGTGCCAGCTCACCGCGACAGGGCCGAAACACTGAAGCTTTCTTT.

J is TRBJ1-2 and V is TRBV19; 7 bases are shared with TRBD1. Germline loops: CDR1 LNHDA, CDR2 SQIVND (reference sequence). The V and J ends lost 8 bases and 3 bases, in that order; junction bases with no gene match: 18. CDR3 size: 17 residues. The CDR3 coding sequence is TGTGCCAGTTCCTCCGACGACAGGGTCCTCCTCCACTATGGCTACACCTTC. Residues: CASSSDDRVLLHYGYTF.

The chain carries TRBV7-9 and TRBJ2-1, with TRBD2 matching over 11 bases. CDR3 size: 15 residues. CDR1 is SEHNR, CDR2 FQNEAQ, per germline (reference sequence). V trimming: 0 bases; J trimming: 7 bases; junction bases outside the gene matches: 2. In DNA, the CDR3 is TGTGCCAGCAGCTTAGCGACTAGCGGGGTGAATGAGCAGTTCTTC. As protein: CASSLATSGVNEQFF.

The chain couples TRBV5-6 to TRBJ2-7, with 13 nucleotides matching TRBD2. J gave up 2 bases and V 4 bases, and 6 bases lay outside the gene matches. CDR3 size: 16 residues. Germline CDR1 and CDR2: SGHDT and YYEEEE. In DNA form, the CDR3 reads TGTGCCAGCAGCGCTGGACTAGCGGGGGCAACCTACGAGCAGTACTTC. It specifies CASSAGLAGATYEQYF.

The chain carries TRBV6-4 and TRBJ2-1; 11 bases align to TRBD2. CDR1 and CDR2 from the germline V gene are MRHNA and SNTAGT. Germline trimming cut 6 bases from V and 15 bases from J; bases unmatched to any gene: 10. The CDR3 contains 13 residues. This CDR3 reads CASRRELAGALFF. The CDR3 DNA reads TGTGCCAGCAGACGAGAACTAGCGGGAGCCCTGTTCTTC.

The count of this clone is one. V and J are TRBV9 and TRBJ1-1; TRBD1 matches at 9 bases. The length of the CDR3 is 16 residues. V lost 0 bases, J lost 2 bases, and 5 bases stayed unmatched. The germline gives CDR1 SGDLS, CDR2 YYNGEE. The CDR3 DNA reads as TGTGCCAGCAGCGTAGAAGGGACAGGGATAAACACTGAAGCTTTCTTT. This sequence encodes CASSVEGTGINTEAFF.